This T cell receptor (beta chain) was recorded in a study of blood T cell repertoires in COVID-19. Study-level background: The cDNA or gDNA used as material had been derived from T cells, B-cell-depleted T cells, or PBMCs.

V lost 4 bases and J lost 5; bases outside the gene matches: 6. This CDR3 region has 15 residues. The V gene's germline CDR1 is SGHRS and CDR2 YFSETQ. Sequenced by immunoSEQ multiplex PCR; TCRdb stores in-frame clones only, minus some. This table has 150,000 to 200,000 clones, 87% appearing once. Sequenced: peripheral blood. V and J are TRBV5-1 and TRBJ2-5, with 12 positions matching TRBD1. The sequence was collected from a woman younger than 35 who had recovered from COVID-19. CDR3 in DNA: TGCGCCAGCAGCCGGGGACAGGGGGCTCGGGAGACCCAGTACTTC. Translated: CASSRGQGARETQYF.